Detailed here is one T cell receptor beta chain. The antigen is not known. The data stem from a study of T cell responses to AZD1222 COVID-19 vaccine. Whole-study results and caveats: Seropositivity was recorded at baseline in only 6 or 7 AZD1222 recipients. There were vaccine-associated CD4 TCRs across spike, dominant at 160-218 and 743-854. The donor cohort was predominantly white British with a female majority, and clonal diversity may have been underestimated.

Assay used: immunoSEQ multiplex PCR; TCRdb lists only in-frame clones, some missing. The sample includes some 100,000 clones, 65% to 90% of them seen just once. The CDR3 is 12 amino acids. V lost 7 bases and J 0 bases, leaving 7 bases between the germline ends. Germline loops: CDR1 SQVTM, CDR2 ANQGSEA. The source was peripheral blood, collected on day 0 of AZD1222 vaccination. The sequence was collected from an adult in good health. The chain is built from TRBV29-1 and TRBJ1-3; D remains unclear. CDR3 DNA: TGCAGCGCAAGTTCCTCTGGAAACACCATATATTTT. Encoded protein: CSASSSGNTIYF.